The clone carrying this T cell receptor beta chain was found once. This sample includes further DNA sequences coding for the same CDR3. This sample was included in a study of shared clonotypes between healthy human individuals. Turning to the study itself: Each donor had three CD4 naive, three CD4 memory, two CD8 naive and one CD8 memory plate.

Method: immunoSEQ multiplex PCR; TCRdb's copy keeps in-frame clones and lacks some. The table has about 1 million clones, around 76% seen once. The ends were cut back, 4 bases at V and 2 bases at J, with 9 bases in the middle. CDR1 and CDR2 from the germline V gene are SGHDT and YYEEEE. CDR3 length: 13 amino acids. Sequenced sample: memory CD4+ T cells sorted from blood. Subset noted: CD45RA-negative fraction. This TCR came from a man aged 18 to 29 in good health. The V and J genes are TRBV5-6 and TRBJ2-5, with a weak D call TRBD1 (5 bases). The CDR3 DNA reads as TGTGCCAGCAGCCTAGACAGACAAGAGACCCAGTACTTC. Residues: CASSLDRQETQYF. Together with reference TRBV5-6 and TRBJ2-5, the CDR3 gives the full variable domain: DAGVTQSPTHLIKTRGQQVTLRCSPKSGHDTVSWYQQALGQGPQFIFQYYEEEERQRGNFPDRFSGHQFPNYSSELNVNALLLGDSALYLCASSLDRQETQYFGPGTRLLVL.